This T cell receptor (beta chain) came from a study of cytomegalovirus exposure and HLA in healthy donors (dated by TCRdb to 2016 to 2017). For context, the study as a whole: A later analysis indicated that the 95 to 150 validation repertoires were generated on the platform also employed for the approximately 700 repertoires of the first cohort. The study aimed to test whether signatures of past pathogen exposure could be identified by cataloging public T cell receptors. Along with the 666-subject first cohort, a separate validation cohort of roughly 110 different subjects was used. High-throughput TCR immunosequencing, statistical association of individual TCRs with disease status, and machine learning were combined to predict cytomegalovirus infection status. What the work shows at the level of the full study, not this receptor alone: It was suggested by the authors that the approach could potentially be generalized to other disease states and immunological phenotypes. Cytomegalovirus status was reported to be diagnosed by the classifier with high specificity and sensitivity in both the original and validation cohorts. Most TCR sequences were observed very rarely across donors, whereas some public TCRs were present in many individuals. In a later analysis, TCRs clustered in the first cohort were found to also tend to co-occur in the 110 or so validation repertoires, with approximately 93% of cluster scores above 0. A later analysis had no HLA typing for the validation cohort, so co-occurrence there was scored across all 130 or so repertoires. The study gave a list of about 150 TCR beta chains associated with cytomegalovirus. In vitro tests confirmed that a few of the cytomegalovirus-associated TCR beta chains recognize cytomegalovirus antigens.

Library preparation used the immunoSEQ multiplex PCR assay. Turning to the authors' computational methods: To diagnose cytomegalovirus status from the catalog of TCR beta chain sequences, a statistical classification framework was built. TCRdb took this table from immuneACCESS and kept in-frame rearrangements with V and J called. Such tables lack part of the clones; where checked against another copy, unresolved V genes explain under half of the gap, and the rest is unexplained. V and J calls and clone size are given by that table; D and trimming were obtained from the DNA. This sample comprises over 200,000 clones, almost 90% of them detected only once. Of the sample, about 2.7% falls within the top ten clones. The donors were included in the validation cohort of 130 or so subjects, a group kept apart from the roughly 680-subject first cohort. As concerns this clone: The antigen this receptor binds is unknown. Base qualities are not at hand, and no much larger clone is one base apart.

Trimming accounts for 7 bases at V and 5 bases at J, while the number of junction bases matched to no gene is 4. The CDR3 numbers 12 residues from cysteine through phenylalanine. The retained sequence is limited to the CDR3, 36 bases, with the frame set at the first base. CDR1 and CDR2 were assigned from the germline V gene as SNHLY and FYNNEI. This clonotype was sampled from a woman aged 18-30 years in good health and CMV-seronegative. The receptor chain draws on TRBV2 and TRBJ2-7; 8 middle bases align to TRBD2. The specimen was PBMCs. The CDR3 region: CASKTSVDEQYF. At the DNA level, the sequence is TGTGCCAGCAAGACTAGCGTCGACGAGCAGTACTTC.